This record concerns one T cell receptor beta chain sequence. This clonotype was picked up many times. The antigen it recognizes is unknown. Within one base of it there is no much larger clone, and no base qualities were kept. The germline V gene (reference sequence) sets CDR1 to DFQATT and CDR2 to SNEGSKA. The germline ends are 18 bases apart after V is trimmed by 6 bases and J by 3 bases. From its cysteine to its phenylalanine, the CDR3 spans 14 amino acids. The read is trimmed to its CDR3 DNA, 42 bases read in frame from base 1. The data stem from a study of T-cell reconstitution after alpha-beta-depleted transplantation in children listed by TCRdb under 2016. General notes on the study: T-cell immune reconstitution after TCRalphabeta/CD19-depleted allogeneic hematopoietic cell transplantation in children was quantitatively tracked in the study by means of TCR repertoire profiling. Findings and caveats that apply to the study as a whole: The apparently early alphabetaT-cell count recovery about two months after transplant was reportedly dependent on only several hundred rapidly expanded clones derived from non-depleted graft cells. The high TCRbeta diversity at day 60 in some patients was ascribed to recipient T cells and intrathymic progenitors that had survived conditioning. Over subsequent months, a decline in hyperexpanded clone frequencies was noted, and after one year, T-cell counts and TCRbeta diversity were mostly ascribed to newly produced T cells.

This specimen's treatment or condition label, interpreted: allogeneic hematopoietic cell transplantation with graft depleted of TCRalphabeta T cells and CD19 B cells. TCRalphabeta/CD19-depleted allogeneic hematopoietic cell grafts were given to the transplant recipients, all of whom were children. Library creation used PCR. Sequenced on an Illumina HiSeq 2500. Molecular barcoding was employed in the preparation of TCR libraries, with unique molecular identifiers being used to normalize TCRbeta repertoire quantification. TCRdb reprocessed the public reads (quality trimming at Q25 with fastp, clone calling with MiXCR) and kept in-frame beta chains. CDR3 protein sequences are deduplicated, and each keeps its most common genes and DNA. The sample table shows approximately 500,000 distinct CDR3 sequences, and roughly a tenth are seen once. The ten largest clones take up 2% of the sample.

The clonotype comes from a child aged 2 to 15 with inherited bone marrow failure, due to receive a stem cell transplant. The sequence is built from TRBV20-1 and TRBJ2-7, with a weak D call of TRBD2 (6 bases match). The input for sequencing was PBMCs, taken before TCRalphabeta/CD19-depleted stem cell transplant. The nucleotide sequence is TGCAGTGCGGTTCGGGTAGCGGCCAACTACGAGCAGTACTTC. Its translation is CSAVRVAANYEQYF.